These 14 T cell receptor beta chains share one sample of origin, sequenced in a study of identical twins (dated by TCRdb to the mid-2010s). Receptor amplification or capture employed 5' RACE. TCRdb records Illumina HiSeq 2000 as the sequencer. TCRdb ran its own pipeline on the public reads, namely fastp trimming at Q25 and MiXCR clone calling, and kept in-frame beta chains. Duplicate CDR3 protein sequences are folded into a single record with the most common DNA and genes. The sample data list some 690,000 distinct CDR3 sequences, and about 20% of these were observed just once. The ten largest clones take up about 4.5% of the sample. This sample was shared with a second study, whose subject was T cells expressing NK-cell markers.

The sequencing sample was made of PBMCs. These receptors originate from a woman in her late teens or twenties in good health.

The sample holds many counts of this clonotype. CDR3 DNA sequence: TGTGCCAGCAGTCTAGTGGGGGGCGGTGAAAAACTGTTTTTT. It specifies CASSLVGGGEKLFF. The chain couples TRBV12-3 or TRBV12-4 to TRBJ1-4, with D maybe TRBD1 (6 bases). Trimming took off 5 bases at V and 7 bases at J, with 14 bases between the two ends. CDR3 length equals 14 residues.

This sequence joins TRBV9 and TRBJ2-2; unclear D gene. The V end was cut by 0 bases, the J end by 4 bases, with 10 bases between. Germline V gene sequence: CDR1 SGDLS, CDR2 YYNGEE. The CDR3 has 15 amino acids. The CDR3 region has the DNA TGTGCCAGCAGCGTAGTTAGCACAGTCACCGGGGAGCTGTTTTTT. Protein sequence: CASSVVSTVTGELFF.

The chain has TRBV12-3 or TRBV12-4 and TRBJ2-2; D may be TRBD2 (5 bases). V was trimmed by 8 bases and J by 7 bases, leaving 11 bases between them. The CDR3 sequence is 12 residues long. This CDR3 reads CASRSRGGELFF. The CDR3 DNA is TGTGCCAGCCGATCCCGGGGCGGGGAGCTGTTTTTT.

The V and J genes are TRBV7-3 and TRBJ2-1; maybe TRBD2 (5 bases). Between the trimmed V and J ends, which lost 5 bases and 2 bases, there was a span of 16 bases. CDR1 SGHTA and CDR2 FQGTGA come from the germline V gene. The CDR3 extends over 16 amino acids. Written as DNA, the CDR3 is TGTGCCAGCAGCCCCCCCTCCAGCGGCGCCTACAATGAGCAGTTCTTC. It encodes CASSPPSSGAYNEQFF.

In this sample, this clonotype turned up many times. The V gene is TRBV29-1, the J gene TRBJ2-2, with D perhaps matching TRBD2 (6 bases). The ends were cut back, 6 bases at V and 6 bases at J, with 17 bases in the middle. Germline CDR1 and CDR2: SQVTM and ANQGSEA. CDR3 length: 14 residues. The CDR3 sequence: CSVRLVTAPGELFF. The CDR3 DNA follows: TGCAGCGTGCGACTAGTCACGGCCCCCGGGGAGCTGTTTTTT.

This sequence joins TRBV5-5 and TRBJ2-1, with D tentatively TRBD2 (5 bases). The length of the CDR3 is 16 residues. Germline CDR1 is SGHKS and CDR2 is YYEKEE (reference sequence). V gave up 5 bases and J gave up 3 bases, with 18 bases separating them. The CDR3 coding sequence is TGTGCCAGCAGTCTAGCTGGAGACCAACTCTACAATGAGCAGTTCTTC. The encoded protein is CASSLAGDQLYNEQFF.

The chain links TRBV20-1 to TRBJ1-1; 8 positions match TRBD1. The ends lost 5 bases at V and 5 bases at J; junction bases unmatched: 10. This CDR3 is 14 amino acids long. Per the germline V gene, CDR1 is DFQATT and CDR2 is SNEGSKA (reference sequence). CDR3 bases: TGCAGTGCTTCCGAGGACAGGGTGGGAACTGAAGCTTTCTTT. This sequence encodes CSASEDRVGTEAFF.

The chain uses TRBV20-1 and TRBJ1-1; tentatively, D is TRBD1 (6 bases). V lost 6 bases, J lost 12 bases, and 17 bases lay in between. The CDR3 loop spans 11 amino acids. Germline V lookup: CDR1 DFQATT, CDR2 SNEGSKA (reference sequence). This CDR3 is CSAPEDRGTFF. In DNA form, the CDR3 reads TGCAGTGCGCCCGAGGACAGAGGAACTTTCTTT.

As DNA, the CDR3 is TGCAGTGCTAGAGATCTGCCGGGAACCGGGGAGCTGTTTTTT. Protein product: CSARDLPGTGELFF. The chain links TRBV20-1 to TRBJ2-2; TRBD2 is a possible D gene (5 bases). Trimming took 0 bases from V and 5 from J, leaving 10 bases between them. Germline values: CDR1 DFQATT, CDR2 SNEGSKA (reference sequence). The CDR3 contains 14 residues.

Of note for this clonotype: The germline gene is not matched at one end of the junction; a read error may be the cause. The V and J genes are TRBV7-2 and TRBJ1-2; 7 nucleotides match TRBD1. Per the germline V gene, CDR1 is SGHTA and CDR2 is FQGNSA. CDR3 size: 16 residues. Here the CDR3 reads CASSLVSRTGGYDYTF. The DNA of the CDR3 is TGTGCCAGCAGCTTAGTATCTCGGACAGGAGGCTATGACTACACCTTC.

A few counts support this clonotype. The chain couples TRBV6-4 to TRBJ2-1, with TRBD2 matching 12 bases. V lost 6 bases and J lost 4; bases outside the gene matches: 7. CDR1 and CDR2 from the germline V gene are MRHNA and SNTAGT. The CDR3 spans 16 residues. CDR3 residues: CASRRTSGAQYNEQFF. DNA for the CDR3: TGTGCCAGCAGGAGGACTAGCGGGGCCCAGTACAATGAGCAGTTCTTC.

There are many counts of this clonotype. This chain links TRBV15 with TRBJ2-7, with TRBD1 matching over 7 bases. With V trimmed by 9 bases and J by 7 bases, 12 bases remained unmatched. From germline, CDR1 is LNHNV and CDR2 YYDKDF (reference sequence). The CDR3 spans 13 residues. CDR3 residues: CATRTGVEREQYF. As DNA, the CDR3 is TGTGCCACACGGACAGGAGTAGAAAGAGAGCAGTACTTC.

V is TRBV6-1 and J is TRBJ2-7, with 8 nucleotides matching TRBD1. Trimming at V came to 7 bases and at J to 7 bases, leaving 9 bases not matched to a gene. CDR1 is MNHNS and CDR2 is SASEGT in the germline V gene. The CDR3 sequence is 13 residues long. CDR3 amino acids: CASTKDRDGEQYF. In DNA form, the CDR3 reads TGTGCCAGCACTAAGGACAGGGACGGGGAGCAGTACTTC.

This clonotype occurred many times. J is TRBJ2-2 and V is TRBV5-1; D gene uncertain. The CDR3 is made up of 14 amino acids. Germline lookup yields CDR1 SGHRS and CDR2 YFSETQ. The V gene lost 0 bases and the J gene lost 1 base, with 4 bases spanning the gap. Here the CDR3 reads CASSLEGNTGELFF. CDR3 sequence (DNA): TGCGCCAGCAGCTTGGAGGGGAACACCGGGGAGCTGTTTTTT.